The rows below give T cell receptor gamma chains drawn from one sample of a study of gamma-delta T cells after stem cell transplantation. TCRdb ran CATT on the RT-PCR reads. The sample includes approximately 3,000 gamma-chain clones, roughly a sixth of them seen just once. Sequencing used gamma-delta T cells. Every receptor here comes from a human donor. It is not recorded whose cells these are; they may come from a transplant donor. Each CDR3 is given with its conserved first and last residue. Size tells how often a clone was seen (once, few, many) or the class of an expanded clone, and some rows leave it out.

abundance	v_gene	j_gene	CDR3aa	CDR3nt
few	TRGV9	TRGJ1/TRGJ2	CALWEFYYKKLF	TGTGCCTTGTGGGAGTTTTATTATAAGAAACTCTTT
-	TRGV3	TRGJ1/TRGJ2	CATWDRPNYYKKLF	TGTGCCACCTGGGACAGGCCGAATTATTATAAGAAACTCTTT
-	TRGV3	TRGJ1/TRGJ2	CATWDRHYYKKLF	TGTGCCACCTGGGACAGGCACTATTATAAGAAACTCTTT
few	TRGV3	TRGJ1/TRGJ2	CATWDRPIGYYKKLF	TGTGCCACCTGGGACAGGCCCATTGGTTATTATAAGAAACTCTTT
-	TRGV3	TRGJ1/TRGJ2	CATWDRTYYKKLF	TGTGCCACCTGGGACAGGACTTATTATAAGAAACTCTTT
-	TRGV2	TRGJ1/TRGJ2	CATWDGDYYKKLF	TGTGCCACCTGGGACGGCGATTATTATAAGAAACTCTTT
-	TRGV2	TRGJP2	CATWDGPPYCSDWIKTF	TGTGCCACCTGGGACGGGCCCCCATATTGTAGTGATTGGATCAAGACGTTT
large	TRGV2	TRGJ1/TRGJ2	CATWDGNYYKKLF	TGTGCCACCTGGGACGGGAATTATTATAAGAAACTCTTT
few	TRGV3	TRGJ1/TRGJ2	CAIWDRQCYKKLF	TGTGCCATCTGGGACAGGCAATGTTATAAGAAACTCTTT
few	TRGV3	TRGJ1/TRGJ2	CATWDRLYYKKLF	TGTGCCACCTGGGACAGGCTGTATTATAAGAAACTCTTT
-	TRGV3	TRGJ1/TRGJ2	CATWDRPYGYKKLF	TGTGCCACCTGGGACAGGCCGTATGGTTATAAGAAACTATTT
few	TRGV9	TRGJP1	CALWEVRPHTTGWFKIF	TGTGCCTTGTGGGAGGTGAGGCCTCATACCACTGGTTGGTTCAAGATATTT
few	TRGV4	TRGJP2	CAAWDRADWIKTF	TGTGCCGCCTGGGATAGAGCCGATTGGATCAAGACGTTT
few	TRGV9	TRGJP2	CALWGPTQTPKGYGSDWIKTF	TGTGCCTTGTGGGGACCTACCCAAACCCCAAAGGGATATGGCAGTGATTGGATCAAGACGTTT
few	TRGV3	TRGJ1/TRGJ2	CATWDSNYKKLF	TGTGCCACCTGGGACAGCAATTATAAGAAACTCTTT
-	TRGV2	TRGJ1/TRGJ2	CATWDGHPNYYKKLF	TGTGCCACCTGGGACGGGCATCCCAATTATTATAAGAAACTCTTT
large	TRGV9	TRGJ1/TRGJ2	CALFEGKLF	TGTGCCTTGTTTGAGGGTAAACTCTTT
-	TRGV3	TRGJP2	CATWDESSDWIKTF	TGTGCCACCTGGGACGAGAGTAGTGATTGGATCAAGACGTTT
-	TRGV9	TRGJP	CALWEAGELGKKIKVF	TGTGCCTTGTGGGAGGCCGGAGAGTTGGGCAAAAAAATCAAGGTATTT
-	TRGV3	TRGJ1/TRGJ2	CATWDRDYYKKLF	TGTGCCACCTGGGACCGGGATTATTATAAGAAACTCTTT
-	TRGV2	TRGJ1/TRGJ2	CATWEGPNYYKKLF	TGTGCCACCTGGGAAGGGCCCAATTATTATAAGAAACTCTTT
-	TRGV2	TRGJ1/TRGJ2	CATWDGPNKKLF	TGTGCCACCTGGGACGGCCCAAATAAGAAACTCTTT